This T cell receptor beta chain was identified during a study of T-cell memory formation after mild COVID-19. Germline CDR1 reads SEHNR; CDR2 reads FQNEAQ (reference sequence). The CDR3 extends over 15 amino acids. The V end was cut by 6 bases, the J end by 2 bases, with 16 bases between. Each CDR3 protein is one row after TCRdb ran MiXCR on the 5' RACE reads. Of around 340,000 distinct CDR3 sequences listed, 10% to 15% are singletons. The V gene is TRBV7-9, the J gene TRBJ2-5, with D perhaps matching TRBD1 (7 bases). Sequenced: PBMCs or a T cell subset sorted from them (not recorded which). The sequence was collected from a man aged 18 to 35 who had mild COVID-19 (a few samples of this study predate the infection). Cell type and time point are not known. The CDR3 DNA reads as TGTGCCAGCAGGAAGGAGGGGGGACAGCAAGAGACCCAGTACTTC. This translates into CASRKEGGQQETQYF.